This T cell receptor beta chain originates from a study of cytomegalovirus exposure and HLA in healthy donors. Study overall: An early release of data contained about 85 million unique TCRs, which came from HLA-typed donors.

Researchers ran the PCR with 60 Vbeta and 13 Jbeta primers. Generated by immunoSEQ multiplex PCR, the TCRdb table keeps only in-frame clones and is missing some. The sample carries about 150,000 clones, around 67% recorded once. Findings of the study overall: DRB1 had the most TCR associations and HLA-C the fewest, a later analysis found, with rates varying by HLA locus.

Trimming at V came to 0 bases and at J to 5 bases, leaving 2 bases not matched to a gene. The germline gives CDR1 SGHTA, CDR2 FQGNSA. This CDR3 region has 15 residues. Worth noting for this clone: What it binds is unknown.

The receptor comes from a woman between 18 and 29 years old in good health and CMV-seronegative. Sequencing was performed on PBMCs. J is TRBJ2-1 and V is TRBV7-2; 9 positions match TRBD2. CDR3: CASSLAASGDNEQFF. Written as DNA, the CDR3 is TGTGCCAGCAGCTTAGCGGCTAGCGGGGACAATGAGCAGTTCTTC.